This record covers a single T cell receptor beta chain. The antigen is unknown. The data were obtained in a study of PD-1 blockade in classical Hodgkin lymphoma. V gave up 1 base and J gave up 0 bases, with 7 bases separating them. The CDR3 runs 15 residues. Germline CDR1 is SGHDT and CDR2 is YYEEEE. The data were produced by immunoSEQ multiplex PCR, yet TCRdb's version contains in-frame clones alone and is incomplete. The repertoire holds about 13,000 clones, roughly 80% seen once, with approximately 15% in the top ten. Study-level results: TCR diversity rose significantly by C4D1 in CD4+ but not CD8+ cells.

Stated time point: cycle 4 day 1 (C4D1), after five to seven weeks of nivolumab. Patients all relapsed after autologous stem cell transplantation, and there was variation in brentuximab vedotin exposure. The chain uses TRBV5-6 and TRBJ1-4; D call uncertain. This TCR derives from a human donor with classical Hodgkin lymphoma. Sequences were derived from peripheral blood mononuclear cells (PBMCs), sampled before the fourth cycle of nivolumab. The CDR3, as DNA: TGTGCCAGCAGCTTGTGGGGAGCAACTAATGAAAAACTGTTTTTT. Protein product: CASSLWGATNEKLFF.